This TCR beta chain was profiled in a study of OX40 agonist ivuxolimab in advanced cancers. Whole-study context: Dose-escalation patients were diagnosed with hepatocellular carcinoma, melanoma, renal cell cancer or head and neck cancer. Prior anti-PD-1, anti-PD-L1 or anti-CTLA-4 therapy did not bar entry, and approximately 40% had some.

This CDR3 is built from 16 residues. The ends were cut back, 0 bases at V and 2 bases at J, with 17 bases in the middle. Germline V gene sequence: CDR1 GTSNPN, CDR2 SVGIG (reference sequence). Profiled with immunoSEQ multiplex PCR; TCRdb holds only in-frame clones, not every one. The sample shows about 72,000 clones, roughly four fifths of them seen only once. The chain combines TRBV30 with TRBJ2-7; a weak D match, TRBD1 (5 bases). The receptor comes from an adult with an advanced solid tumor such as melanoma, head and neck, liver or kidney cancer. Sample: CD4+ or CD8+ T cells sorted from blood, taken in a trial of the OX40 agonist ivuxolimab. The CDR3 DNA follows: TGTGCCTGGAGTGTACTCGGACGGACAACAGCCTACGAGCAGTACTTC. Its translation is CAWSVLGRTTAYEQYF.